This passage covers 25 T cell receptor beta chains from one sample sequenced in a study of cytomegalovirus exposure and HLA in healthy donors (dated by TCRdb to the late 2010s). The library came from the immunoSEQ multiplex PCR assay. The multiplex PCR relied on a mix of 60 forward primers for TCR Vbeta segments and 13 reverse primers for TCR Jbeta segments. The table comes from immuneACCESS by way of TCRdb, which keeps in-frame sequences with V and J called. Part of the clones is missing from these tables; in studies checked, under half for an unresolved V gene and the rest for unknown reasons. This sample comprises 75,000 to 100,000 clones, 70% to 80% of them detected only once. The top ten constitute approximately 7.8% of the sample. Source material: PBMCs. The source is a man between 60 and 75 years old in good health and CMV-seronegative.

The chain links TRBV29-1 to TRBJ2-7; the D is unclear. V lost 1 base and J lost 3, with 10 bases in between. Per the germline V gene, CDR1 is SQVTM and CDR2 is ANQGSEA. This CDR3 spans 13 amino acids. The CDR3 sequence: CSVEGAGRYEQYF. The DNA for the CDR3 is TGCAGCGTTGAAGGGGCAGGCCGCTACGAGCAGTACTTC.

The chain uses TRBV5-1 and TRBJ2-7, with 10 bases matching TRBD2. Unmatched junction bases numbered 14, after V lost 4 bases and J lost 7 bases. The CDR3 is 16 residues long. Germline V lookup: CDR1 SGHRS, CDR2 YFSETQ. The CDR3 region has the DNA TGCGCCAGCAGCGCCTTCCTAGCGGGGGAGCCTGGAGAGCAGTACTTC. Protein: CASSAFLAGEPGEQYF.

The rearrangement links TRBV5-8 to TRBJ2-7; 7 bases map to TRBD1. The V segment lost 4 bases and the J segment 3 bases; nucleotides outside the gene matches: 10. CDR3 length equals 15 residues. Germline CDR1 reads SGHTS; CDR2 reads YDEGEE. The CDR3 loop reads CASSLPGQRHYEQYF. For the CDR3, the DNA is TGTGCCAGCAGCCTGCCGGGACAGAGACACTACGAGCAGTACTTC.

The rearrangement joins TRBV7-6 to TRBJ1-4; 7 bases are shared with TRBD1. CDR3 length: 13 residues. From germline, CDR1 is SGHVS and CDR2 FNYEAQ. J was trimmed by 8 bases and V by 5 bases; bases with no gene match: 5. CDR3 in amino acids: CASSPLDREKLFF. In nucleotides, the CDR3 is TGTGCCAGCAGCCCCTTGGACAGGGAAAAACTGTTTTTT.

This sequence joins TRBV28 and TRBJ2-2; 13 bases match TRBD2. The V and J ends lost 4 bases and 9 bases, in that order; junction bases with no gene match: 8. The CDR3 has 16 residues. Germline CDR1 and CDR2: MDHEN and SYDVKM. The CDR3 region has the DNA TGTGCCAGCAGTTCTAGACTAGCGGGGGGCTCCAGGGAGCTGTTTTTT. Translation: CASSSRLAGGSRELFF.

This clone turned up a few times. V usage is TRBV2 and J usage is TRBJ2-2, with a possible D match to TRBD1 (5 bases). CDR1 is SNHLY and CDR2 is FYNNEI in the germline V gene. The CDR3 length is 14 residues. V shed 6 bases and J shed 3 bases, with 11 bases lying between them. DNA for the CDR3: TGTGCCAGCAGGGGGCCCAGCTACACCGGGGAGCTGTTTTTT. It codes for CASRGPSYTGELFF.

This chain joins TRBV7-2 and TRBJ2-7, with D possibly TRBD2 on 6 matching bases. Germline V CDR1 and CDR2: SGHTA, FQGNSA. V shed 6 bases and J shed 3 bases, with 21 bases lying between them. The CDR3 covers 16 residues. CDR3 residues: CASRSTGTGIRYEQYF. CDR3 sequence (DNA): TGTGCCAGCAGGTCCACCGGGACTGGCATACGCTACGAGCAGTACTTC.

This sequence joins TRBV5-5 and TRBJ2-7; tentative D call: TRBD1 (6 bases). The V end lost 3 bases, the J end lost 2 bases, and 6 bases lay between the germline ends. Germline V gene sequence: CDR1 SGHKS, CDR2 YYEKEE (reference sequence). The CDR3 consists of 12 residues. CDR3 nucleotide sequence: TGTGCCAGCAGCTGGGACACCTACGAGCAGTACTTC. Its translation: CASSWDTYEQYF.

The CDR3 sequence: CASSEGLLNEKLFF. CDR3 in DNA: TGCGCCAGCAGTGAGGGACTTCTTAATGAAAAACTGTTTTTT. The chain carries TRBV10-2 and TRBJ1-4; D is undetermined. In germline, CDR1 is WSHSY, CDR2 SAAADI. Trimming took off 2 bases at V and 4 bases at J, with 8 bases between the two ends. The CDR3 sequence is 14 residues long.

The CDR3 protein is CASSETGEQETQYF. CDR3 bases: TGTGCCAGCAGTGAGACAGGGGAGCAAGAGACCCAGTACTTC. The V and J genes are TRBV6-4 and TRBJ2-5; 8 bases agree with TRBD1. The CDR3 is 14 amino acids. J gave up 2 bases and V 3 bases, and 2 bases lay outside the gene matches. Germline V gene sequence: CDR1 MRHNA, CDR2 SNTAGT.

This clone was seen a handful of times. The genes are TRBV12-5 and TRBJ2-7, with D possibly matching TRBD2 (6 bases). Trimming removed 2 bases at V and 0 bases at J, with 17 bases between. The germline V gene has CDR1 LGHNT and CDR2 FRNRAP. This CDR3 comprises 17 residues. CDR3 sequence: CASGLSPQAGLSYEQYF. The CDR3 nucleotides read TGTGCTAGTGGTTTGTCCCCGCAAGCGGGTCTCTCCTACGAGCAGTACTTC.

In nucleotides, the CDR3 is TGTGCCAGCAGTCCCGACCGGGACAGGGGCTACGAGCAGTACTTC. Translating it yields CASSPDRDRGYEQYF. J is TRBJ2-7 and V is TRBV11-2, with 10 bases identical to TRBD1. CDR1 is SGHAT, CDR2 FQNNGV, per germline. This CDR3 spans 15 amino acids. Germline trimming cut 6 bases from V and 3 bases from J; bases unmatched to any gene: 8.

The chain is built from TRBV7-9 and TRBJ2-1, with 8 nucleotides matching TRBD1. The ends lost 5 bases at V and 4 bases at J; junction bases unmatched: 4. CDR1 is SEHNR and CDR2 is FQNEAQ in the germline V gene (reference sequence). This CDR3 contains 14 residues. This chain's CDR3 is CASSQDRAYNEQFF. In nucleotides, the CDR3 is TGTGCCAGCAGCCAGGACAGGGCGTACAATGAGCAGTTCTTC. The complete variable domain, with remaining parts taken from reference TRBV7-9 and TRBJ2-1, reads DTGVSQNPRHKITKRGQNVTFRCDPISEHNRLYWYRQTLGQGPEFLTYFQNEAQLEKSRLLSDRFSAERPKGSFSTLEIQRTEQGDSAMYLCASSQDRAYNEQFFGPGTRLTVL.

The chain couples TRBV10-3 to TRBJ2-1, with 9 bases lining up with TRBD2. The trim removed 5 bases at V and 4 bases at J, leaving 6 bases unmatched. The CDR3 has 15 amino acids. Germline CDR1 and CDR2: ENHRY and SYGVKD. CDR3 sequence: CAISPLAGTYNEQFF. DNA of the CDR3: TGTGCCATCAGTCCGCTAGCGGGAACTTACAATGAGCAGTTCTTC.

CDR3 DNA sequence: TGTGCCAGCAACTTTGGAGGGAACGGATACACAGATACGCAGTATTTT. The encoded protein is CASNFGGNGYTDTQYF. The chain joins TRBV5-4 to TRBJ2-3, with a possible D match to TRBD2 (6 bases). The CDR3 runs 16 residues. The V and J ends lost 6 bases and 2 bases respectively, with 19 bases between them. CDR1 and CDR2 (germline): SGHNT, YYREEE (reference sequence). Drawing the rest from reference TRBV5-4 and TRBJ2-3, the complete variable domain is ETGVTQSPTHLIKTRGQQVTLRCSSQSGHNTVSWYQQALGQGPQFIFQYYREEENGRGNFPPRFSGLQFPNYSSELNVNALELDDSALYLCASNFGGNGYTDTQYFGPGTRLTVL.

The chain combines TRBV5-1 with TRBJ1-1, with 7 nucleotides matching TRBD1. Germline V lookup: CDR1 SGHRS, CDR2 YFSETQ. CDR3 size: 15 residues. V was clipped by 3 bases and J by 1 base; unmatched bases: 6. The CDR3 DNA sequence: TGCGCCAGCAGCTGGGCCGGGACAGAGAACACTGAAGCTTTCTTT. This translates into CASSWAGTENTEAFF.

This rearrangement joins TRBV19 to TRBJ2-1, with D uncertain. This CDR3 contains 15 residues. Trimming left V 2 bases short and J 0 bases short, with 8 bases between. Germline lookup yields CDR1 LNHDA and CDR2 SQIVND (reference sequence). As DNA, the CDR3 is TGTGCCAGTAGTATACCCAGTAACTCCTACAATGAGCAGTTCTTC. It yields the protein CASSIPSNSYNEQFF. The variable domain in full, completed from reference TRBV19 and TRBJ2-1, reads DGGITQSPKYLFRKEGQNVTLSCEQNLNHDAMYWYRQDPGQGLRLIYYSQIVNDFQKGDIAEGYSVSREKKESFPLTVTSAQKNPTAFYLCASSIPSNSYNEQFFGPGTRLTVL.

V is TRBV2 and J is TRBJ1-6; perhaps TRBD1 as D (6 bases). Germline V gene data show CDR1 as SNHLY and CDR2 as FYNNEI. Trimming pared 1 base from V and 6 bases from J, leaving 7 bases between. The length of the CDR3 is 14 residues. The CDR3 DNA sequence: TGTGCCAGCAGTGAAGACAGGGCTAATTCACCCCTCCACTTT. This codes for CASSEDRANSPLHF.

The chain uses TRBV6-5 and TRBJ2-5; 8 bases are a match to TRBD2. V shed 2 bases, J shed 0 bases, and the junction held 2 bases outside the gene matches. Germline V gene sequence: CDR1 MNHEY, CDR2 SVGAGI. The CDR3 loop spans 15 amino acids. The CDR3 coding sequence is TGTGCCAGCAGTTACCTGACTAGCGACCAAGAGACCCAGTACTTC. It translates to CASSYLTSDQETQYF.

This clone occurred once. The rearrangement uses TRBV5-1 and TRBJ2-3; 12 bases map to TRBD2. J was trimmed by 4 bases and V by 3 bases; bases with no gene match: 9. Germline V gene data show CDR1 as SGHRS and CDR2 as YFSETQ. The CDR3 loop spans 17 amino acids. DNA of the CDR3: TGCGCCAGCAGCTACTCACGACTAGCGGGGGTGTCAGATACGCAGTATTTT. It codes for CASSYSRLAGVSDTQYF.

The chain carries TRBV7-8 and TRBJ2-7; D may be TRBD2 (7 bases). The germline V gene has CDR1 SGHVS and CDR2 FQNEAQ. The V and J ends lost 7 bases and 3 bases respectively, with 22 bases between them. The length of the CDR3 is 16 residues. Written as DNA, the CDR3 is TGTGCCAGCACCGCCCGCCGGGGGGCGAGTGACTACGAGCAGTACTTC. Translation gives CASTARRGASDYEQYF.

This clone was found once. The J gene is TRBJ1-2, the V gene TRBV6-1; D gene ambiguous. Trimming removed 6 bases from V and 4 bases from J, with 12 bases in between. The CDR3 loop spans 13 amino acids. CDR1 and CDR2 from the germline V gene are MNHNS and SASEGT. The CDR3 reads CASREEGIYGYTF. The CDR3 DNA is TGTGCCAGCAGGGAGGAGGGTATCTATGGCTACACCTTC.

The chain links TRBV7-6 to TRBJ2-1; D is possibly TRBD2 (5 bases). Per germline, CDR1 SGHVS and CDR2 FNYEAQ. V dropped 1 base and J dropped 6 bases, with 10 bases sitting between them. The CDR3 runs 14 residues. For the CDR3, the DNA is TGTGCCAGCAGCTTAGAGGTTGAGGGCAATGAGCAGTTCTTC. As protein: CASSLEVEGNEQFF.

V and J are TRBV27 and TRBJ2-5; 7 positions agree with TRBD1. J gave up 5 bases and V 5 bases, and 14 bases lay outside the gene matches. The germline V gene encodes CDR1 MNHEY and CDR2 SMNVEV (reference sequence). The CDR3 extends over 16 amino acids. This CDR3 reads CASSPLTGERWETQYF. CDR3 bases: TGTGCCAGCAGTCCACTCACAGGGGAGAGGTGGGAGACCCAGTACTTC.

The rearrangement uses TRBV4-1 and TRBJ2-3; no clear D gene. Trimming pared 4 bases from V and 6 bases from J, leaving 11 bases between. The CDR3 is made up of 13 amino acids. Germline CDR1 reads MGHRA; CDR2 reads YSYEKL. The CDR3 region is CASSPTSSDTQYF. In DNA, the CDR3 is TGCGCCAGCAGCCCCACTTCTTCCGATACGCAGTATTTT.